The clone carrying this T cell receptor (beta chain) was seen a single time. The data were obtained in a study of human CD4 T cells and Enterobacteriaceae. The germline V and J ends were trimmed by 3 bases and 6 bases, with 17 bases remaining between them. This CDR3 is built from 15 residues. Germline CDR1 KGHSH, CDR2 LQKENI. The assay was immunoSEQ multiplex PCR, and TCRdb's table has in-frame clones only and misses some. The table has some 26,000 clones, approximately 80% seen once; the top ten hold around 1%. The memory gate held CD4+ cells that were not CD45RA+CCR7+CD95- naive cells, over 98% pure.

J is TRBJ2-5 and V is TRBV18, with D possibly TRBD1 on 7 matching bases. This receptor was obtained from a human donor in good health. The specimen was memory CD4+ T cells from blood. The CDR3 region has the DNA TGTGCCAGCTCACCCTCTGAGGGGGCGGGGAAGACCCAGTACTTC. Amino acid sequence: CASSPSEGAGKTQYF.